The 14 T cell receptor beta chains reported below all come from one sample, sequenced in a study of blood T cell repertoires in COVID-19 (dated by TCRdb to 2018 to 2020). The library was made by the immunoSEQ multiplex PCR assay. Held by TCRdb, this immuneACCESS table contains in-frame sequences only and omits some clones. Under half of the omission traces to an unresolved V gene where checked; the cause of the rest is unknown. For this sample there are some 16,000 clones; roughly 87% appear just once. The ten largest make up over 9% of the sample. What was sequenced was peripheral blood. These receptors were collected from an elderly man with acute or convalescent COVID-19.

The V call is TRBV6-1, the J call TRBJ2-7; 10 nucleotides align to TRBD1. From germline, CDR1 is MNHNS and CDR2 SASEGT. The CDR3 contains 16 residues. J gave up 3 bases and V 3 bases, and 8 bases lay outside the gene matches. CDR3 coding DNA: TGTGCCAGCAGTGAGCTGGGGAGGACAGGGGGCTACGAGCAGTACTTC. It translates to CASSELGRTGGYEQYF.

The chain employs TRBV6-4 and TRBJ1-2; D not resolved. The CDR3 loop spans 17 amino acids. With 3 bases removed from V and 5 bases from J, the gap between germline ends came to 22 bases. Per germline, CDR1 MRHNA and CDR2 SNTAGT. The chain's CDR3 is CASSDDPRVLPPYGYTF. As DNA, the CDR3 is TGTGCCAGCAGTGATGACCCCCGGGTCCTACCTCCTTATGGCTACACCTTC.

V usage is TRBV27 and J usage is TRBJ2-7, with D maybe TRBD1 (5 bases). V was shortened by 5 bases and J by 1 base, with 12 bases between the two germline ends. This CDR3 is built from 14 residues. Germline V lookup: CDR1 MNHEY, CDR2 SMNVEV (reference sequence). The CDR3, as DNA: TGTGCCAGCAGTCCCCGAGGACAATCCTACGAGCAGTACTTC. Translation: CASSPRGQSYEQYF.

The V and J genes are TRBV5-1 and TRBJ1-4, with D maybe TRBD1 (6 bases). Germline V CDR1 and CDR2: SGHRS, YFSETQ. V lost 4 bases and J 6 bases, leaving 19 bases between the germline ends. This CDR3 spans 16 amino acids. Written as DNA, the CDR3 is TGCGCCAGCAGCGAAGGACACGCGGGGGCGCATGAAAAACTGTTTTTT. Translating gives CASSEGHAGAHEKLFF. The whole variable domain, filled in from reference TRBV5-1 and TRBJ1-4, reads KAGVTQTPRYLIKTRGQQVTLSCSPISGHRSVSWYQQTPGQGLQFLFEYFSETQRNKGNFPGRFSGRQFSNSRSEMNVSTLELGDSALYLCASSEGHAGAHEKLFFGSGTQLSVL.

The chain uses TRBV4-2 and TRBJ2-5; 8 nucleotides align to TRBD2. Germline V gives CDR1 LGHNA, CDR2 YNFKEQ. This CDR3 has 16 residues. Trimming at V came to 4 bases and at J to 5 bases, leaving 12 bases not matched to a gene. The CDR3 nucleotides are TGTGCCAGCAGCCTGACCTTTTCCGGGACTAGTGAGACCCAGTACTTC. Translated, it gives CASSLTFSGTSETQYF.

V gene TRBV6-1 combines with J gene TRBJ1-1; no definite D call. V was cut by 1 base and J by 3 bases, with 6 bases left in between. Germline assignment: CDR1 MNHNS and CDR2 SASEGT. CDR3 length: 13 amino acids. The CDR3 nucleotides are TGTGCCAGCAGTGAAGGCAGATACACTGAAGCTTTCTTT. Residues: CASSEGRYTEAFF.

V usage is TRBV5-1 and J usage is TRBJ1-1; D gene unclear. From germline, CDR1 is SGHRS and CDR2 YFSETQ. V lost 1 base and J 6 bases, leaving 10 bases between the germline ends. The CDR3 covers 13 residues. The CDR3 DNA sequence: TGCGCCAGCAGCTTGCGGGGTCGCGCTGAAGCTTTCTTT. This translates into CASSLRGRAEAFF.

CDR3 protein: CASSDRPRASEQFF. The CDR3 DNA sequence: TGTGCCAGCAGTGATCGTCCCAGAGCGAGTGAGCAGTTCTTC. The rearrangement uses TRBV2 and TRBJ2-1; unclear D gene. In germline, CDR1 is SNHLY, CDR2 FYNNEI. Trimming cost V 3 bases and J 9 bases, with 15 bases left between them. This CDR3 spans 14 amino acids.

The chain joins TRBV7-2 to TRBJ2-2; 7 bases line up with TRBD2. Germline assignment: CDR1 SGHTA and CDR2 FQGNSA. Trimming removed 5 bases from V and 16 bases from J; junction bases left unmatched: 19. The CDR3 covers 15 residues. The CDR3, as DNA: TGTGCCAGCAGCCTAGGAGGGGCGGGGGTCCCGAGGCGGTTTTTT. It specifies CASSLGGAGVPRRFF.

V gene TRBV12-3 or TRBV12-4 combines with J gene TRBJ1-3; tentatively, D is TRBD1 (5 bases). The CDR3 is 13 residues long. The ends were cut back, 5 bases at V and 4 bases at J, with 9 bases in the middle. This CDR3 is CASSQGSGNTIYF. The CDR3 DNA sequence: TGTGCCAGCAGTCAGGGTTCCGGAAACACCATATATTTT.

The chain has TRBV3-1 (or the pseudogene TRBV3-2) and TRBJ1-2, with 9 bases aligning to TRBD1. The germline V gene has CDR1 LGHDT and CDR2 YNNKEL (reference sequence). The V segment lost 3 bases and the J segment 4 bases; nucleotides outside the gene matches: 6. The CDR3 has 15 amino acids. CDR3 DNA sequence: TGTGCCAGCAGCCATGGGGGGACAGGGATCTATGGCTACACCTTC. Amino acid sequence: CASSHGGTGIYGYTF.

The chain couples TRBV6-6 to TRBJ1-4; TRBD1 aligns across 9 bases. This CDR3 comprises 14 residues. Germline assignment: CDR1 MNHNY and CDR2 SVGAGI (reference sequence). V lost 7 bases and J lost 10; bases outside the gene matches: 10. The CDR3 DNA reads TGTGCCAGCACCTCCGGGACAGGGTTCGGAAAACTGTTTTTT. This encodes CASTSGTGFGKLFF.

The V and J genes are TRBV3-1 (or the pseudogene TRBV3-2) and TRBJ1-1; D unresolved. Trimming pared 1 base from V and 7 bases from J, leaving 4 bases between. Germline loops: CDR1 LGHDT, CDR2 YNNKEL (reference sequence). This CDR3 contains 11 residues. The DNA for the CDR3 is TGTGCCAGCAGCCAAGCGGGTGAAGCTTTCTTT. As protein: CASSQAGEAFF.

The chain carries TRBV19 and TRBJ2-7; the match to TRBD1 covers 7 bases. This CDR3 comprises 15 residues. The V and J ends lost 5 bases and 0 bases, in that order; junction bases with no gene match: 7. Germline CDR1 is LNHDA and CDR2 is SQIVND (reference sequence). The CDR3 is CASSYTGESSYEQYF. The CDR3, as DNA: TGTGCCAGTAGTTATACAGGGGAGTCCTCCTACGAGCAGTACTTC.